This T cell receptor beta chain was captured in a study of T-cell memory formation after mild COVID-19. Study summary: The two donors had largely donor-specific TCR clusters.

TCRalpha and TCRbeta libraries used 5'RACE with constant-segment primers and UMIs. Via MiXCR, TCRdb re-called the 5' RACE reads, giving one row per CDR3 protein. The sample yields 150,000 to 200,000 distinct CDR3 sequences, around a third seen once. Broader study findings: Pre-infection memory carried some responding clones, suggesting that cross-reactive memory joined.

With regard to this clonotype: Its antigen is as yet unknown.

Sequencing was carried out using PBMCs or a T cell subset sorted from them (not recorded which). The source of this sequence is an adult woman who had mild COVID-19 (a few samples of this study predate the infection). Cell type and time point are not known.

This chain's CDR3 is CSAPFRGRTDTQYF. The DNA of the CDR3 is TGCAGTGCTCCCTTTAGGGGACGCACAGATACGCAGTATTTT. The rearrangement links TRBV20-1 to TRBJ2-3; D may correspond to TRBD1 or TRBD2 (5 bases each). Germline values: CDR1 DFQATT, CDR2 SNEGSKA (reference sequence). Trimming removed 5 bases at V and 1 base at J, with 13 bases between. This CDR3 is 14 amino acids long.